A single sample is the source of the 23 T cell receptor beta chains below, sequenced in a study of blood T cells in healthy people across ages. Then a second PCR, running roughly 7 to 12 cycles, was carried out with a sample-barcoded 5' primer and a J-beta primer mix. MiXCR was run by TCRdb on the 5' RACE reads, yielding one entry per CDR3 protein. This table has 1.5 million or so distinct CDR3 sequences, approximately 42% appearing once. Sequenced material: blood. Every receptor here comes from a woman in her late teens or twenties in good health.

The CDR3 DNA reads as TGTGCCACCGCCTTGGGCTTCTACAATGAGCAGTTCTTC. It is translated as CATALGFYNEQFF. This chain uses TRBV2 with TRBJ2-1; D ambiguous. The germline V gene has CDR1 SNHLY and CDR2 FYNNEI. The V end lost 10 bases, the J end lost 3 bases, and 13 bases lay between the germline ends. CDR3 size: 13 residues.

The J gene is TRBJ2-1, the V gene TRBV4-1, with no clear D. The CDR3 is 15 residues long. The germline CDR1 and CDR2 sequences are MGHRA and YSYEKL. Trimming removed 6 bases at V and 0 bases at J, with 12 bases between. Here the CDR3 DNA reads TGCGCCAGCAGACAACTCTCGGGCTCCTACAATGAGCAGTTCTTC. It is translated as CASRQLSGSYNEQFF.

V gene TRBV9 combines with J gene TRBJ2-1; 7 positions agree with TRBD2. V trimming: 2 bases; J trimming: 5 bases; junction bases outside the gene matches: 10. The germline V gene has CDR1 SGDLS and CDR2 YYNGEE. This CDR3 is built from 16 residues. DNA of the CDR3: TGTGCCAGCAGCGTCCCCGCCGGGACTACCAACAATGAGCAGTTCTTC. Its translation: CASSVPAGTTNNEQFF.

The chain employs TRBV20-1 and TRBJ1-2; no clear D gene. This CDR3 has 13 amino acids. Looked up from germline, CDR1 is DFQATT and CDR2 is SNEGSKA (reference sequence). Between the trimmed V and J ends, which lost 6 bases and 1 base, there was a span of 12 bases. CDR3 protein: CSAHYGDNYGYTF. CDR3 nucleotide sequence: TGCAGTGCCCACTATGGGGATAACTATGGCTACACCTTC.

The chain joins TRBV12-3 or TRBV12-4 to TRBJ2-1; TRBD1 is a possible D gene (6 bases). V shed 5 bases and J shed 0 bases, with 14 bases lying between them. CDR3 length: 16 amino acids. The CDR3 loop is CASSPPGERSYNEQFF. The CDR3, as DNA: TGTGCCAGCAGTCCCCCAGGGGAGCGCTCCTACAATGAGCAGTTCTTC.

V gene TRBV7-9 combines with J gene TRBJ2-7; D may be TRBD1 or TRBD2 (5 bases each). The V end was cut by 5 bases, the J end by 7 bases, with 18 bases between. CDR1 and CDR2 (germline): SEHNR, FQNEAQ (reference sequence). The CDR3 runs to 14 residues. DNA of the CDR3: TGTGCCAGCAGCCCCACATGGGGGTACAATGAGCAGTACTTC. Its protein product is CASSPTWGYNEQYF. Looking up the rest from reference TRBV7-9 and TRBJ2-7 gives the full variable domain: DTGVSQNPRHKITKRGQNVTFRCDPISEHNRLYWYRQTLGQGPEFLTYFQNEAQLEKSRLLSDRFSAERPKGSFSTLEIQRTEQGDSAMYLCASSPTWGYNEQYFGPGTRLTVT.

This clonotype was seen only a few times. The V and J genes are TRBV12-3 or TRBV12-4 and TRBJ2-1; tentative D call: TRBD2 (5 bases). This CDR3 is built from 13 residues. V was cut by 8 bases and J by 4 bases, with 12 bases left in between. For the CDR3, the DNA is TGTGCCAGCGGCAGCCGAGGGTACAATGAGCAGTTCTTC. It translates to CASGSRGYNEQFF.

This chain links TRBV20-1 with TRBJ1-5; perhaps TRBD1 as D (6 bases). This CDR3 contains 16 residues. Germline-derived CDR1 and CDR2 are DFQATT and SNEGSKA (reference sequence). The V end was cut by 3 bases, the J end by 5 bases, with 20 bases between. CDR3 in amino acids: CSARSGGRMQHQPQHF. In nucleotides, the CDR3 is TGCAGTGCTAGGTCTGGGGGGCGAATGCAGCATCAGCCCCAGCATTTT.

V and J are TRBV7-6 and TRBJ2-1, with a tentative D call TRBD2 (6 bases). V shed 5 bases and J shed 0 bases, with 17 bases lying between them. Germline V gene sequence: CDR1 SGHVS, CDR2 FNYEAQ. The CDR3 loop spans 17 amino acids. The CDR3 DNA sequence: TGTGCCAGCAGCATACAGGTCGGAGGGAGCTCCTACAATGAGCAGTTCTTC. This gives the protein CASSIQVGGSSYNEQFF.

The chain employs TRBV20-1 and TRBJ1-5, with 9 bases aligning to TRBD1. Germline V gene data show CDR1 as DFQATT and CDR2 as SNEGSKA (reference sequence). After removal of 6 bases from V and 4 bases from J, the junction contained 16 bases not matched to a gene. The CDR3 spans 17 residues. Here the CDR3 reads CSATDRGGKNVNQPQHF. The CDR3 bases are TGCAGTGCGACAGACAGGGGGGGAAAAAATGTAAATCAGCCCCAGCATTTT.

V and J are TRBV4-1 and TRBJ2-5; TRBD1 matches 8 bases. CDR1 and CDR2 from the germline V gene are MGHRA and YSYEKL. The CDR3 has 15 amino acids. With V trimmed by 3 bases and J by 6 bases, 9 bases remained unmatched. The CDR3 reads CASSQPRQGNKTQYF. The CDR3 DNA is TGCGCCAGCAGCCAGCCCAGACAGGGGAACAAGACCCAGTACTTC.

In the case of this clonotype: A much larger clone sits a single nucleotide away, making a read error possible. This chain uses TRBV7-2 with TRBJ1-5, with D maybe TRBD1 (5 bases). CDR1 and CDR2 from the germline V gene are SGHTA and FQGNSA. This CDR3 region has 14 residues. The CDR3 here is CAGREDVWTQPQHF. CDR3 bases: TGTGCCGGCAGGGAGGACGTGTGGACTCAGCCCCAGCATTTT.

In its sample, this clonotype was seen a few times. The V and J genes are TRBV7-9 and TRBJ2-3; D may be TRBD2 (5 bases). Per germline, CDR1 SEHNR and CDR2 FQNEAQ (reference sequence). V was shortened by 10 bases and J by 2 bases, with 16 bases between the two germline ends. CDR3 size: 14 residues. CDR3 region: CAIYFSDFTDTQYF. As DNA, the CDR3 is TGTGCCATTTACTTTAGCGACTTCACAGATACGCAGTATTTT.

This clonotype was observed a single time. V and J are TRBV5-6 and TRBJ2-1; D might be TRBD2 (6 bases). Near its end, the DNA agrees better with TRBJ2-7, so the J call may be wrong. CDR3 length: 15 residues. Per the germline V gene, CDR1 is SGHDT and CDR2 is YYEEEE. CDR3 loop: CASIRAGRLRNEQYF. The CDR3 region has the DNA TGTGCCAGCATCCGTGCGGGGCGCCTAAGGAACGAGCAGTACTTC.

In its sample, this clonotype was seen a few times. J is TRBJ1-2 and V is TRBV6-2 or TRBV6-3; TRBD1 is a possible D gene (5 bases). This CDR3 region has 13 residues. CDR1 and CDR2 (germline): MNHEY, SVGEGT. Trimming pared 0 bases from V and 8 bases from J, leaving 10 bases between. For the CDR3, the DNA is TGTGCCAGCAGTTACTCGTTGGGGCCCGGCTACACCTTC. It codes for CASSYSLGPGYTF.

This clonotype was seen only a few times. V is TRBV27 and J is TRBJ1-4; TRBD1 is a possible D gene (5 bases). Germline CDR1 is MNHEY and CDR2 is SMNVEV (reference sequence). V shed 5 bases and J shed 7 bases, with 11 bases lying between them. The CDR3 contains 13 residues. The CDR3 sequence: CASSPRGSEKLFF. CDR3 in DNA: TGTGCCAGCAGTCCACGGGGGAGTGAAAAACTGTTTTTT.

This chain connects TRBV7-2 to TRBJ2-1; TRBD2 agrees at 15 bases. CDR1 is SGHTA and CDR2 is FQGNSA in the germline V gene. The CDR3 runs to 19 residues. J gave up 4 bases and V 1 base, and 8 bases lay outside the gene matches. This chain's CDR3 is CASSLEGLAGGARYNEQFF. Here the CDR3 DNA reads TGTGCCAGCAGCTTAGAGGGACTAGCGGGAGGAGCACGGTACAATGAGCAGTTCTTC.

The table lists this clonotype with a count of one. The CDR3 is CASSQEVQEQFF. CDR3 bases: TGTGCCAGCAGCCAAGAGGTCCAGGAGCAGTTCTTC. The chain employs TRBV14 and TRBJ2-1; D call uncertain. Germline CDR1 is SGHDN and CDR2 is FVKESK. The CDR3 has 12 amino acids. V lost 0 bases and J lost 10, with 7 bases in between. The full variable domain, with the rest looked up from reference TRBV14 and TRBJ2-1, is EAGVTQFPSHSVIEKGQTVTLRCDPISGHDNLYWYRRVMGKEIKFLLHFVKESKQDESGMPNNRFLAERTGGTYSTLKVQPAELEDSGVYFCASSQEVQEQFFGPGTRLTVL.

The rearrangement links TRBV6-2 or TRBV6-3 to TRBJ2-2; 7 bases map to TRBD1. V lost 5 bases to trimming and J lost 7 bases; unmatched junction nucleotides: 7. The CDR3 has 14 amino acids. Germline V gene lookup returns CDR1 MNHEY and CDR2 SVGEGT. The CDR3 protein is CASSDVRDSGELFF. DNA for the CDR3: TGTGCCAGCAGTGATGTCCGGGACAGCGGGGAGCTGTTTTTT.

The genes are TRBV6-5 and TRBJ2-4; either TRBD1 or TRBD2 may supply D (5 bases each). The J call may be in error: the DNA end matches TRBJ2-7 better. Germline V CDR1 and CDR2: MNHEY, SVGAGI. This CDR3 is built from 15 residues. The CDR3 nucleotides read TGTGCCAGCAACTTCACGGGGCCCCTCAAGCTCGAGCAGTACTTC. Its translation: CASNFTGPLKLEQYF.

This rearrangement joins TRBV4-1 to TRBJ2-7; D perhaps matches TRBD1 (6 bases). The CDR3 is made up of 15 amino acids. Germline V gene sequence: CDR1 MGHRA, CDR2 YSYEKL. V was cut by 5 bases and J by 5 bases, with 19 bases left in between. CDR3 region: CASSIRAGAPNEQYF. CDR3 nucleotides: TGCGCCAGCAGCATTCGTGCAGGGGCCCCGAACGAGCAGTACTTC.

This rearrangement joins TRBV29-1 to TRBJ2-3; no clear D gene. Trimming left V 8 bases short and J 4 bases short, with 13 bases between. The germline V gene has CDR1 SQVTM and CDR2 ANQGSEA. The CDR3 is 12 residues long. CDR3 in amino acids: CSFLGGADTQYF. The CDR3 nucleotides are TGCAGCTTTCTGGGCGGCGCAGATACGCAGTATTTT.

The chain links TRBV2 to TRBJ1-6; D ambiguous. Trimming stripped 8 bases from V and 5 bases from J, with 13 bases between. Germline V lookup: CDR1 SNHLY, CDR2 FYNNEI. The CDR3 runs to 14 residues. The CDR3 DNA reads TGTGCCAGCTCTAGCCAACAGAATAATTCACCCCTCCACTTT. Its protein product is CASSSQQNNSPLHF. The full variable domain, with the rest looked up from reference TRBV2 and TRBJ1-6, is EPEVTQTPSHQVTQMGQEVILRCVPISNHLYFYWYRQILGQKVEFLVSFYNNEISEKSEIFDDQFSVERPDGSNFTLKIRSTKLEDSAMYFCASSSQQNNSPLHFGNGTRLTVT.